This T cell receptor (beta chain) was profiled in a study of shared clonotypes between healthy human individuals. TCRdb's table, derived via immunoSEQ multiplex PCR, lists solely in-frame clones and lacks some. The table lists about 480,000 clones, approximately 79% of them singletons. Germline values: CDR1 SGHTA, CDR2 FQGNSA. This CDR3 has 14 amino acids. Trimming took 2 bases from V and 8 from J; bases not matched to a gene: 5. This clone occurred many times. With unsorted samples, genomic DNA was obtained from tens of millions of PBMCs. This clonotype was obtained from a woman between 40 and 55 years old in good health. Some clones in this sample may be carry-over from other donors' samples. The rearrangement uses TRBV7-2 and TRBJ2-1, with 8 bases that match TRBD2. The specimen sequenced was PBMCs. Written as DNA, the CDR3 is TGTGCCAGCAGCTTAACTAGCGGTGGCTATGAGCAGTTCTTC. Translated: CASSLTSGGYEQFF.